Shown below are 18 T cell receptor beta chains from a single sample sequenced in a study of OX40 agonist ivuxolimab in advanced cancers. The table came from immunoSEQ multiplex PCR; TCRdb's copy has only in-frame clones and leaves some out. The profile shows about 60,000 clones, approximately 81% of them singletons. Specimen: CD4+ or CD8+ T cells sorted from blood, collected in a trial of the OX40 agonist ivuxolimab. The receptors originated from an adult with an advanced solid tumor such as melanoma, head and neck, liver or kidney cancer.

The V and J genes are TRBV5-1 and TRBJ2-1; the D is unclear. Between the trimmed V and J ends, which lost 4 bases and 0 bases, there was a span of 17 bases. Germline lookup yields CDR1 SGHRS and CDR2 YFSETQ. This CDR3 has 17 amino acids. As DNA, the CDR3 is TGCGCCAGCAGCCCCCTGGTTAACGCCTACTCCTACAATGAGCAGTTCTTC. It translates to CASSPLVNAYSYNEQFF.

The CDR3 loop is CASLPNRGRTGELFF. In DNA, the CDR3 is TGTGCCAGCCTACCGAACAGGGGTCGGACCGGGGAGCTGTTTTTT. The chain carries TRBV25-1 and TRBJ2-2, with 7 bases matching TRBD1. The trim removed 8 bases at V and 5 bases at J, leaving 11 bases unmatched. The CDR3 runs to 15 residues. CDR1 and CDR2 (germline): MGHDK, SYGVNS.

A single count supports this clone. The chain has TRBV5-1 and TRBJ1-6, with D unresolved. Germline V gene data show CDR1 as SGHRS and CDR2 as YFSETQ. The length of the CDR3 is 12 residues. The V end was cut by 5 bases, the J end by 5 bases, with 5 bases between. The CDR3 DNA is TGCGCCAGCAGTACCAATAATTCACCCCTCCACTTT. This gives the protein CASSTNNSPLHF.

The chain recombines TRBV4-2 with TRBJ2-3, with TRBD2 identical over 8 bases. This CDR3 comprises 15 residues. V shed 1 base and J 2 bases; nucleotides not matched to a gene: 2. CDR1 LGHNA and CDR2 YNFKEQ come from the germline V gene. CDR3 bases: TGTGCCAGCAGCCAAGGCGGGAGGTACACAGATACGCAGTATTTT. Translating it yields CASSQGGRYTDTQYF.

A word on this clone: The junction differs from germline at one of its ends, possibly a read error. The chain employs TRBV7-7 and TRBJ2-1; TRBD2 agrees at 11 bases. The CDR3 sequence is 16 residues long. The germline V gene encodes CDR1 SSHAT and CDR2 FNYEAQ (reference sequence). CDR3 residues: CASSGPGLAAFNEQFF. The CDR3 DNA reads as TGTGCTAGCAGCGGACCGGGACTAGCGGCATTCAATGAGCAGTTCTTC.

The V call is TRBV7-2, the J call TRBJ2-3; 9 nucleotides match TRBD2. V dropped 2 bases and J dropped 2; count of bases not matched to a gene: 8. Germline CDR1 reads SGHTA; CDR2 reads FQGNSA. There are 17 residues in the CDR3. CDR3 protein: CASSLWGIAGVTDTQYF. The CDR3 region has the DNA TGTGCCAGCAGCTTATGGGGAATAGCGGGAGTCACAGATACGCAGTATTTT.

The chain is built from TRBV7-8 and TRBJ2-5, with 8 bases fitting TRBD1. The V gene end was trimmed by 0 bases and the J gene end by 2 bases; junction bases not matched to a gene: 2. The CDR3 loop spans 15 amino acids. Per the germline V gene, CDR1 is SGHVS and CDR2 is FQNEAQ. The CDR3 sequence is CASSLATGDQETQYF. CDR3 DNA sequence: TGTGCCAGCAGCTTAGCGACAGGGGATCAAGAGACCCAGTACTTC. Full variable domain (remainder filled in from reference TRBV7-8 and TRBJ2-5): GAGVSQSPRYKVAKRGQDVALRCDPISGHVSLFWYQQALGQGPEFLTYFQNEAQLDKSGLPSDRFFAERPEGSVSTLKIQRTQQEDSAVYLCASSLATGDQETQYFGPGTRLLVL.

The chain joins TRBV5-4 to TRBJ2-1, with D perhaps TRBD2 (7 bases). This CDR3 spans 14 amino acids. The V end lost 3 bases, the J end lost 4 bases, and 11 bases lay between the germline ends. From germline, CDR1 is SGHNT and CDR2 YYREEE (reference sequence). The CDR3 DNA reads as TGTGCCAGCAGCTACGGGGGGCGTTACAATGAGCAGTTCTTC. The encoded protein is CASSYGGRYNEQFF.

This sequence joins TRBV11-2 and TRBJ1-6; D unclear. This CDR3 contains 17 residues. Trimming pared 1 base from V and 7 bases from J, leaving 17 bases between. Germline V gene sequence: CDR1 SGHAT, CDR2 FQNNGV. The CDR3 loop is CASSLGLPVGANSPLHF. CDR3 nucleotide sequence: TGTGCCAGCAGCTTAGGGCTCCCAGTCGGAGCAAATTCACCCCTCCACTTT.

The chain couples TRBV6-1 to TRBJ1-1; TRBD1 is a possible D gene (6 bases). The germline V gene has CDR1 MNHNS and CDR2 SASEGT. This CDR3 spans 12 amino acids. Between the trimmed V and J ends, which lost 0 bases and 10 bases, there was a span of 9 bases. In nucleotides, the CDR3 is TGTGCCAGCAGTGAAGCTCGGGGGCTAGCTTTCTTT. This translates into CASSEARGLAFF.

This chain joins TRBV7-9 and TRBJ1-2; D gene unclear. Trimming cost V 1 base and J 2 bases, with 8 bases left between them. Germline V gene sequence: CDR1 SEHNR, CDR2 FQNEAQ (reference sequence). The CDR3 sequence is 14 residues long. CDR3 coding DNA: TGTGCCAGCAGCTTAGGAGCTGGGAACTATGGCTACACCTTC. Encoded protein: CASSLGAGNYGYTF.

This sequence joins TRBV13 and TRBJ2-7; 7 nucleotides agree with TRBD2. This CDR3 spans 14 amino acids. V dropped 1 base and J dropped 6; count of bases not matched to a gene: 6. CDR1 is PRHDT and CDR2 is FYEKMQ in the germline V gene (reference sequence). CDR3 DNA: TGTGCCAGCAGCTTAGCGGAGACTAGCAGCGAGCAGTACTTC. Translated: CASSLAETSSEQYF.

In this sample, this clone turned up once. This chain uses TRBV18 with TRBJ2-6, with a possible D match to TRBD2 (5 bases). The CDR3 extends over 15 amino acids. V was trimmed by 3 bases and J by 3 bases, leaving 9 bases between them. Looked up from germline, CDR1 is KGHSH and CDR2 is LQKENI. Here the CDR3 reads CASSPGVSGANVLTF. CDR3 sequence (DNA): TGTGCCAGCTCACCGGGAGTCAGTGGGGCCAACGTCCTGACTTTC.

V gene TRBV19 combines with J gene TRBJ1-1; the D is unclear. Trimming left V 2 bases short and J 2 bases short, with 6 bases between. Germline values: CDR1 LNHDA, CDR2 SQIVND (reference sequence). This CDR3 is built from 13 residues. The CDR3 here is CASSISVNTEAFF. The CDR3 DNA reads TGTGCCAGTAGTATATCAGTAAACACTGAAGCTTTCTTT.

This sequence joins TRBV19 and TRBJ1-1; 7 bases are shared with TRBD1. With 7 bases clipped from V and 1 base from J, the junction kept 9 bases outside the gene matches. The CDR3 contains 15 residues. From germline, CDR1 is LNHDA and CDR2 SQIVND (reference sequence). CDR3 in amino acids: CASIPADRANTEAFF. The CDR3 DNA reads TGTGCCAGTATCCCCGCAGACAGGGCGAACACTGAAGCTTTCTTT.

The chain has TRBV7-9 and TRBJ1-2, with 8 bases aligning to TRBD1. The CDR3 totals 13 residues. V lost 5 bases and J lost 4; bases outside the gene matches: 3. Germline V lookup: CDR1 SEHNR, CDR2 FQNEAQ (reference sequence). CDR3 in DNA: TGTGCCAGCAGCGAGACAGGGGCCTATGGCTACACCTTC. Its protein is CASSETGAYGYTF. The full variable domain, rest sourced from reference TRBV7-9 and TRBJ1-2, is DTGVSQNPRHKITKRGQNVTFRCDPISEHNRLYWYRQTLGQGPEFLTYFQNEAQLEKSRLLSDRFSAERPKGSFSTLEIQRTEQGDSAMYLCASSETGAYGYTFGSGTRLTVV.

The gene calls are TRBV25-1 and TRBJ2-3, with D unclear. The CDR3 loop spans 14 amino acids. V lost 8 bases, J lost 6 bases, and 18 bases lay in between. Germline lookup yields CDR1 MGHDK and CDR2 SYGVNS. CDR3 amino acids: CASRVPSAVDTQYF. The CDR3 nucleotides are TGTGCCAGCCGAGTTCCATCAGCCGTGGATACGCAGTATTTT.

The V gene is TRBV7-7, the J gene TRBJ2-3; perhaps TRBD1 as D (6 bases). The V gene lost 0 bases and the J gene lost 5 bases, with 9 bases spanning the gap. Germline CDR1 SSHAT, CDR2 FNYEAQ (reference sequence). CDR3 length: 14 amino acids. This CDR3 reads CASSLAGALDTQYF. The CDR3 coding sequence is TGTGCCAGCAGCTTAGCGGGGGCCTTAGATACGCAGTATTTT. Full variable domain (rest looked up from reference TRBV7-7 and TRBJ2-3): GAGVSQSPRYKVTKRGQDVTLRCDPISSHATLYWYQQALGQGPEFLTYFNYEAQPDKSGLPSDRFSAERPEGSISTLTIQRTEQRDSAMYRCASSLAGALDTQYFGPGTRLTVL.